This TCR beta chain was obtained from a study of T cell changes during pregnancy in multiple sclerosis. The V segment lost 5 bases and the J segment 2 bases; nucleotides outside the gene matches: 3. This CDR3 has 15 amino acids. Germline V lookup: CDR1 MNHEY, CDR2 SMNVEV (reference sequence). Repertoires were generated with immunoSEQ multiplex PCR, while TCRdb's copy carries only in-frame clones and drops some. Among about 60,000 clones listed, roughly 87% were seen once. The sequence came from a female donor in good health, enrolled as a control in a pregnancy study. The chain has TRBV27 and TRBJ1-5; 10 positions agree with TRBD1. The material was peripheral blood, obtained in the third trimester of pregnancy. The CDR3 DNA is TGTGCCAGCAGTCCAGGGACAGGGGGCAATCAGCCCCAGCATTTT. It specifies CASSPGTGGNQPQHF.